The TCR beta chain described here comes from a study of human T cells and chemical hapten exposure. Indicated time point: pre-sensitization, week 0. The treatment: therapeutic diphenylcyclopropenone sensitization with weekly scalp DPC. TCRdb re-analysed the RACE reads in MiXCR, keeping a single row per CDR3 protein. The table includes under 300,000 distinct CDR3 sequences, 8.6% detected once. Germline lookup yields CDR1 DFQATT and CDR2 SNEGSKA (reference sequence). With V trimmed by 6 bases and J by 6 bases, 12 bases remained unmatched. This CDR3 spans 15 amino acids. This TCR derives from a woman between 40 and 50 years old with alopecia areata. Some clones in this sample may be carry-over from other donors' samples. The source was whole blood, collected in connection with sensitization to the hapten diphenylcyclopropenone (DPC). The chain uses TRBV20-1 and TRBJ2-1; 9 bases map to TRBD2. DNA for the CDR3: TGCAGTGCCCTAACTCTAGCGGGAAATCCCAATGAGCAGTTCTTC. It specifies CSALTLAGNPNEQFF.